These T cell receptor beta chains were read from a single sample in a study of blood T cells in healthy people across ages. MiXCR, run by TCRdb on the 5' RACE reads, gives a single entry per CDR3 protein. The repertoire holds about 1.5 million distinct CDR3 sequences, with 42% as singletons. Sample: blood. Receptors originate from a woman younger than 30 in good health. The CDR3 runs from the conserved cysteine through the conserved F or W. Each record gives: V gene, D gene, J gene, clone size, CDR3 DNA, CDR3 protein. D genes are given only for firm matches. Clone size is shown for a subset of rows, as once, few, many or a class of expanded clone.

TRBV28	TRBD1	TRBJ2-1	NA	TGTGCCTGCCATCAGCGGTGGGCCAGACAGGGGGCTTACAATGAGCAGTTCTTC	CACHQRWARQGAYNEQFF
TRBV15	TRBD2	TRBJ2-3	NA	TGTGCCACCAGCAGAATAGCGGGTTATGCAGATACGCAGTATTTT	CATSRIAGYADTQYF
TRBV5-1	NA	TRBJ2-3	NA	TGCGCCAGCAGCTTTATGTCGACGGGTAGCACAGATACGCAGTATTTT	CASSFMSTGSTDTQYF
TRBV25-1	TRBD2	TRBJ2-7	NA	TGTGCCAGCAGTGCCCTAGCGGACTCCTACGAGCAGTACTTC	CASSALADSYEQYF
TRBV2	NA	TRBJ2-5	NA	TGTGCCAGCAGTGATGGGGCAGGGAATGAGCAGTACTTC	CASSDGAGNEQYF
TRBV29-1	TRBD1	TRBJ2-7	NA	TGCAGCGTTGAAGATGTGGGACAGCCCTACGAGCAGTACTTC	CSVEDVGQPYEQYF
TRBV7-9	TRBD1	TRBJ1-6	NA	TGTGCCAGCAGCCGGACAGGGCCCGTCCAACCCCTCCACTTT	CASSRTGPVQPLHF
TRBV29-1	NA	TRBJ2-7	few	TGCAGCGTTGCGACGACAGGTAGTTCCTACGAGCAGTACTTC	CSVATTGSSYEQYF
TRBV4-1	NA	TRBJ2-7	NA	TGCGCCAGCAGCCAAGGGCCGGCGGGGCTACTCAACGACGAGCAGTACTTC	CASSQGPAGLLNDEQYF
TRBV3-1	TRBD2	TRBJ2-4	NA	TGTGCCAGCAGCCAAGATCCGGGGGGGCTTTTTAACATTCAGTACTTC	CASSQDPGGLFNIQYF
TRBV3-1	NA	TRBJ2-4	NA	TGTGCCAGCAGACGGACGCCTATGGCCAAAAACATTCAGTACTTC	CASRRTPMAKNIQYF
TRBV7-9	NA	TRBJ1-6	NA	TGTGCCCGCACCGATAATTCACCCCTCCACTTT	CARTDNSPLHF
TRBV7-9	TRBD1	TRBJ1-2	few	TGTGCCAGCAGTTGGGGACAGGACGATGGCTACACCTTC	CASSWGQDDGYTF
TRBV25-1	TRBD1	TRBJ1-1	NA	TGTGCCAGCAGGAGTGAAGGTTCAGGGGGAGGTACTGAAGCTTTCTTT	CASRSEGSGGGTEAFF
TRBV12-3/TRBV12-4	NA	TRBJ1-4	few	TGTGCCAGCAGCCCAGGGTACGAAAAACTGTTTTTT	CASSPGYEKLFF
TRBV24-1	TRBD2	TRBJ2-1	NA	TGTGCCACCAGTGGATCTAGCGGGGGGAAGGTCGAGCAGTTCTTC	CATSGSSGGKVEQFF
TRBV14	NA	TRBJ2-3	NA	TGTGCCAGCAGCCAAGCCATCGGGACTTCAGGGGATACGCAGTATTTT	CASSQAIGTSGDTQYF
TRBV27	TRBD2	TRBJ2-1	NA	TGTGCCAGCAGGGCCTGGGGGGGACTGTACAATGAGCAGTTCTTC	CASRAWGGLYNEQFF
TRBV20-1	TRBD2	TRBJ2-1	once	TGCAGTGCCGTTACTAGCGGGAGAGAGACCCAGTTCTTC	CSAVTSGRETQFF
TRBV6-1	NA	TRBJ1-2	NA	TGTGCCAGCAGTGCAGATCCGACAGACAACTATGGCTACACCTTC	CASSADPTDNYGYTF
TRBV20-1	TRBD2	TRBJ2-3	NA	TGCAGTACTTCCAATGGAGCGGGAATAGGAACAGATACGCAGTATTTT	CSTSNGAGIGTDTQYF
TRBV15	NA	TRBJ2-1	NA	TGTGCCACCAGCAGAGTCAGAACCCTGTCGGATGAGCAGTTCTTC	CATSRVRTLSDEQFF
TRBV7-2	NA	TRBJ2-5	NA	TGTGCCAGCAGCTTAGTAGCCCTAGCGAGGGATCCGTACTTC	CASSLVALARDPYF
TRBV24-1	TRBD2	TRBJ2-1	few	TGTGCCACCAGTGACCCGAGACTAGCGGGAGATGAGCAGTTCTTC	CATSDPRLAGDEQFF
TRBV29-1	NA	TRBJ1-1	NA	TGCAGCGTTGAAGGTAGGCTTGAAGCTTTCTTT	CSVEGRLEAFF
TRBV7-7	TRBD1	TRBJ1-2	few	TGTGCCAGCAGCTTAACCCTAGACAGGGGGGACTATGGCTACACCTTC	CASSLTLDRGDYGYTF
TRBV7-2	NA	TRBJ2-7	NA	TGTGCCAGCAGCCGCGAGTGGGCCTACGAGCAGTACTTC	CASSREWAYEQYF
TRBV5-1	TRBD1	TRBJ2-2	NA	TGCGCCAGCAGGCGACAGGGGGCGCAAGACGGGGAGCTGTTTTTT	CASRRQGAQDGELFF
TRBV6-5	NA	TRBJ1-2	NA	TGTGCCAGCAGTTACCAAGTCGCCTATGGCTACACCTTC	CASSYQVAYGYTF
TRBV7-9	TRBD2	TRBJ2-1	NA	TGTGCCAGCAGCTCCGCTGGGCGGGAGGGCTACAATGAGCAGTTCTTC	CASSSAGREGYNEQFF
TRBV14	NA	TRBJ1-1	NA	TGTGCCAGCAGCCAATTGGTGGGTTTAGCTGAAGCTTTCTTT	CASSQLVGLAEAFF
TRBV5-1	TRBD2	TRBJ2-4	NA	TGCGCCAGCAGCTCTGGACTAGCGGAAAACATTCAGTACTTC	CASSSGLAENIQYF
TRBV27	NA	TRBJ2-1	NA	TGTGCCAGCAGTGCCCGAAATCGGCTAGAGCAGTTCTTC	CASSARNRLEQFF
TRBV7-7	TRBD1	TRBJ2-7	NA	TGTGCTGGGTCCAGGGACAGCTGGTACGAGCAGTACTTC	CAGSRDSWYEQYF
TRBV20-1	TRBD2	TRBJ2-1	few	TGCAGTGCTCTTACCGGGGGGGGAGACAATGAGCAGTTCTTC	CSALTGGGDNEQFF
TRBV9	NA	TRBJ1-2	few	TGTGCCAGCAGCGCGATACTCGCGCAGCTGACCTATGGCTACACCTTC	CASSAILAQLTYGYTF
TRBV25-1	NA	TRBJ2-6	NA	TGTGCCAGGGACCTCGGACAGGACTACGACTCTGGGGCCAACGTCCTGACTTTC	CARDLGQDYDSGANVLTF
TRBV27	TRBD1	TRBJ1-1	NA	TGTGCCAGCAGTGTTCTTTCGGGACAGTATAACACTGAAGCTTTCTTT	CASSVLSGQYNTEAFF
TRBV3-1	TRBD2	TRBJ2-1	few	TGTGCCAGCAGGCGGGGTCTAGCGGGGGGGTTGAATGAGCAGTTCTTC	CASRRGLAGGLNEQFF
TRBV20-1	NA	TRBJ2-7	NA	TGCAGTGCTCAGACATCGGGATACAATGAGCAGTACTTC	CSAQTSGYNEQYF
TRBV7-2	NA	TRBJ2-1	NA	TGTGCCAGCAGCTTAACACGGGGAGGTAATGAGCAGTTCTTC	CASSLTRGGNEQFF
TRBV3-1	NA	TRBJ1-5	many	TGTGCCAGCAGCACCTCCGGAGGGGCTAGTCAGCCCCAGCATTTT	CASSTSGGASQPQHF
TRBV15	NA	TRBJ1-1	NA	TGTGCCACCAGCAGAGTGCTACGGGGCACTGAAGCTTTCTTT	CATSRVLRGTEAFF
TRBV3-1	NA	TRBJ1-5	NA	TGTGCCAGCAGCCAATGGGGAATGGATAATCAGCCCCAGCATTTT	CASSQWGMDNQPQHF
TRBV20-1	TRBD1	TRBJ1-6	few	TGCAGTGCTAGAGGGGCCGGGACAGGGACATCACCCCTCCACTTT	CSARGAGTGTSPLHF
TRBV11-3	TRBD2	TRBJ2-1	NA	TGTGCCGGCAGCTCGGGACTAGCTCATGAGCAGTTCTTC	CAGSSGLAHEQFF
TRBV20-1	NA	TRBJ2-3	many	TGCAGTGCTAGAGATGGAGCGGGCACAGATACGCAGTATTTT	CSARDGAGTDTQYF
TRBV5-1	TRBD1	TRBJ2-7	NA	TGCGCCAGCAGCTGGGGACAGGGGATCTACGAGCAGTACTTC	CASSWGQGIYEQYF
TRBV15	TRBD2	TRBJ2-3	few	TGTGCCACCAGCAGAGCTAGCGGGAGTTGGGATACGCAGTATTTT	CATSRASGSWDTQYF
TRBV27	TRBD1	TRBJ1-4	NA	TGTGCCAGCAGCCCTGTACAGGGGGCTCCCGTAGGACTGTTTTTT	CASSPVQGAPVGLFF
TRBV4-1	TRBD2	TRBJ2-1	NA	TGCGCCAGCAGCCAGATTAGCGGGGGGTACAATGAGCAGTTCTTC	CASSQISGGYNEQFF
TRBV27	TRBD1	TRBJ1-2	NA	TGTGCCAGCACCAACCTGGGCAGGGGGAATGGCTACACCTTC	CASTNLGRGNGYTF
TRBV6-2/TRBV6-3	NA	TRBJ2-2	once	TGTGCCAGCCTCCCCCGGACCCGGAACACCGGGGAGCTGTTTTTT	CASLPRTRNTGELFF
TRBV29-1	NA	TRBJ1-2	many	TGCAGCGTTGAAGCCCTAGCTAACTATGGCTACACCTTC	CSVEALANYGYTF
TRBV29-1	TRBD1	TRBJ2-4	NA	TGCAGCGTTGCTACGGGACAGCCCACCAAAAACATTCAGTACTTC	CSVATGQPTKNIQYF
TRBV7-9	NA	TRBJ2-3	NA	TGTGCCAGCATCCTCCAGGATAGCACAGATACGCAGTATTTT	CASILQDSTDTQYF